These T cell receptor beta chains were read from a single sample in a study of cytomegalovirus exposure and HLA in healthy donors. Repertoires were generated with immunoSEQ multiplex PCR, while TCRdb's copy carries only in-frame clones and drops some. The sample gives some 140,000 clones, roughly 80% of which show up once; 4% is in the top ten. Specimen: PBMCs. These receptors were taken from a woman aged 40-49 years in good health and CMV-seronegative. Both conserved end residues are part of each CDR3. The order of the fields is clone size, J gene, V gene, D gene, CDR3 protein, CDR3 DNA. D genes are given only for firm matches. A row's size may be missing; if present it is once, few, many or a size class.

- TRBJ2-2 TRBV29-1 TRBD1 CSASEGALGGELFF TGCAGCGCCTCAGAGGGGGCGCTTGGCGGGGAGCTGTTTTTT
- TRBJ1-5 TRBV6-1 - CASSAGYGNQPQHF TGTGCCAGCAGTGCGGGGTACGGCAATCAGCCCCAGCATTTT
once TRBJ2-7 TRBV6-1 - CASSEAHTRSYEQYF TGTGCCAGCAGTGAAGCTCATACCAGATCCTACGAGCAGTACTTC
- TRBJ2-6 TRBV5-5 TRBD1 CASKIRDRPPSGANVLTF TGTGCCAGCAAAATAAGGGACAGACCCCCATCTGGGGCCAACGTCCTGACTTTC
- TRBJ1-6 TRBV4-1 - CASSQQGVRGSPLHF TGCGCCAGCAGCCAGCAGGGTGTTCGGGGGTCACCCCTCCACTTT
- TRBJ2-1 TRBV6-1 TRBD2 CASSVQAGGLNEQFF TGTGCCAGCAGTGTACAAGCGGGAGGGCTTAATGAGCAGTTCTTC
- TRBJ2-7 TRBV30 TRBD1 CAWNRGSYEQYF TGTGCCTGGAACAGGGGCTCCTACGAGCAGTACTTC
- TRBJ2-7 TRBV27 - CASSLNRNYEQYF TGTGCCAGCAGTTTAAACAGAAACTACGAGCAGTACTTC
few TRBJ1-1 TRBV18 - CASSPGLRTLPSNTEAFF TGTGCCAGCTCACCAGGGCTACGAACTCTTCCATCGAACACTGAAGCTTTCTTT
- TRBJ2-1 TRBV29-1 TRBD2 CSVEGEGTRGGEQFF TGCAGCGTTGAAGGGGAGGGGACTCGGGGTGGGGAGCAGTTCTTC
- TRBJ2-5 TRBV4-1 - CASSLWTAETQYF TGCGCCAGCAGCCTGTGGACAGCAGAGACCCAGTACTTC
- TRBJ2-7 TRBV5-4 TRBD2 CASSLQRGGDEQYF TGTGCCAGCAGCCTACAGCGGGGAGGGGACGAGCAGTACTTC
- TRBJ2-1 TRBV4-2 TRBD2 CASSQAPSGSYNEQFF TGTGCCAGCAGCCAAGCCCCTAGCGGCTCCTACAATGAGCAGTTCTTC
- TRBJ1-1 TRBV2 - CANTGNTEAFF TGTGCCAACACGGGAAACACTGAAGCTTTCTTT
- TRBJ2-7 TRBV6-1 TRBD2 CASSVLAGDYEQYF TGTGCCAGCAGTGTGCTAGCGGGAGACTACGAGCAGTACTTC
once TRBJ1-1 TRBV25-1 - CASSEFDRRAFF TGTGCCAGCAGTGAATTTGACAGACGGGCTTTCTTT
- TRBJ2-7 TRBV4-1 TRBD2 CASSQESRLSSGSPHEQYF TGCGCCAGCAGCCAAGAGTCGAGACTCTCTAGCGGGAGTCCCCACGAGCAGTACTTC
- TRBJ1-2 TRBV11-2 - CASSLVGPGIRGYTF TGTGCCAGCAGCTTAGTTGGACCAGGGATCAGGGGCTACACCTTC
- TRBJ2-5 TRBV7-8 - CASSLGGSLAAETQYF TGTGCCAGCAGCTTAGGTGGTAGTCTAGCAGCAGAGACCCAGTACTTC
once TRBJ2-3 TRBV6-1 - CASSDLRAGTDTQYF TGTGCCAGCAGTGACCTCCGGGCGGGTACAGATACGCAGTATTTT
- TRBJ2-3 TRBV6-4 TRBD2 CASSEDSGGTDTQYF TGTGCCAGCAGTGAAGATAGCGGGGGCACAGATACGCAGTATTTT
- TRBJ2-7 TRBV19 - CASSSRFAGDEQYF TGTGCCAGTAGTTCCCGATTTGCAGGCGACGAGCAGTACTTC
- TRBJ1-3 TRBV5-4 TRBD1 CASSSGTGTGNTIYF TGTGCCAGCAGCTCTGGGACAGGGACAGGAAACACCATATATTTT
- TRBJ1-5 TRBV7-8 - CASSPWGGDSNQPQHF TGTGCCAGCTCACCCTGGGGAGGGGATAGCAATCAGCCCCAGCATTTT
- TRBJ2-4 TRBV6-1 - CASSPEGSKNIQYF TGTGCCAGCAGTCCCGAAGGGAGCAAAAACATTCAGTACTTC
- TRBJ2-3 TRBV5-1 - CASSDAGETDTQYF TGCGCCAGCAGCGACGCAGGGGAAACAGATACGCAGTATTTT
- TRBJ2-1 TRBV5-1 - CASSLAARAFGNEQFF TGCGCCAGCAGCTTGGCTGCGCGGGCCTTCGGCAATGAGCAGTTCTTC
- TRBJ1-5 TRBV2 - CATRLGGRNQPQHF TGTGCCACCCGACTGGGGGGGCGCAATCAGCCCCAGCATTTT
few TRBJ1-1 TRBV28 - CASSVLTGMQITEAFF TGTGCCAGCAGTGTATTGACAGGTATGCAGATCACTGAAGCTTTCTTT
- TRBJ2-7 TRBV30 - CAWKGQTYYEQYF TGTGCCTGGAAAGGACAGACTTACTACGAGCAGTACTTC
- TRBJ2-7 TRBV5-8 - CASSLIGVGVYEQYF TGTGCCAGCAGCTTGATAGGGGTAGGGGTCTACGAGCAGTACTTC
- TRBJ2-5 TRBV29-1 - CSVGGNQETQYF TGCAGCGTTGGCGGGAACCAAGAGACCCAGTACTTC
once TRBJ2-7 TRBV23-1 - CASSQSETAYEQYF TGCGCCAGCAGTCAATCGGAGACAGCCTACGAGCAGTACTTC
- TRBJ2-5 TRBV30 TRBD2 CAWGTGSGRIKTQYF TGTGCCTGGGGAACTGGGAGCGGGAGGATAAAGACCCAGTACTTC
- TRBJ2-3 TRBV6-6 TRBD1 CASRNRDRDTDTQYF TGTGCCAGCAGAAACCGGGACAGGGACACAGATACGCAGTATTTT
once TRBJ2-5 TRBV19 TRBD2 CASSPRRGGIETQYF TGTGCCAGTAGTCCTAGACGGGGGGGTATTGAGACCCAGTACTTC
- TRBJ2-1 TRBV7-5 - CARSPPPGLHNEQFF TGTGCCAGAAGCCCTCCCCCGGGACTACACAATGAGCAGTTCTTC
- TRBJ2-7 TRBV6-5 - CASSREVSYEQYF TGTGCCAGCAGTCGGGAAGTCTCCTACGAGCAGTACTTC
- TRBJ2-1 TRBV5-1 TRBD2 CASGTSGSSYNEQFF TGCGCCAGCGGGACTAGCGGGAGCAGCTACAATGAGCAGTTCTTC
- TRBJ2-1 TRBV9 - CASSVVRGEQFF TGTGCCAGCAGCGTAGTCAGAGGCGAGCAGTTCTTC
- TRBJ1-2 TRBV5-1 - CASSSGPLLEGYTF TGCGCCAGCAGCTCGGGTCCCCTATTGGAGGGCTACACCTTC
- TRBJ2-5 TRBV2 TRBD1 CASRETTGSKETQYF TGTGCCAGCAGGGAAACGACAGGGTCCAAAGAGACCCAGTACTTC
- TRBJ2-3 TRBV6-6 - CASSYSSTTVPGGQYF TGTGCCAGCAGTTACTCGAGTACGACGGTTCCAGGTGGTCAGTATTTT
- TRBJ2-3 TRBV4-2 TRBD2 CASSQATGGPGDTQYF TGTGCCAGCAGCCAAGCGACGGGAGGGCCTGGGGATACGCAGTATTTT
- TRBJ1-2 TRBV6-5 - CASRTGGLDYGYTF TGTGCCAGCAGGACGGGGGGGCTGGACTATGGCTACACCTTC
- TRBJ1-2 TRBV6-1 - CASTQGLIGYTF TGTGCCAGCACCCAGGGCCTAATTGGCTACACCTTC
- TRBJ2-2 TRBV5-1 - CASRRAPKNTGELFF TGCGCCAGCAGGCGCGCCCCAAAGAACACCGGGGAGCTGTTTTTT
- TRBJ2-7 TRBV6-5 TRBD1 CASSQTGVIYEQYF TGTGCCAGCAGTCAGACAGGGGTAATCTACGAGCAGTACTTC
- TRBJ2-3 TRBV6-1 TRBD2 CASSGLAGYTDTQYF TGTGCCAGCAGTGGACTAGCGGGTTACACAGATACGCAGTATTTT
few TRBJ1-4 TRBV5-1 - CASSSNRELNEKLFF TGCGCCAGCAGCTCCAACAGGGAATTGAATGAAAAACTGTTTTTT
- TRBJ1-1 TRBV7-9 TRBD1 CASSWTGSVAFF TGTGCCAGCAGCTGGACAGGGTCGGTAGCTTTCTTT
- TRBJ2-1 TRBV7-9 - CASSLASLPEQFF TGTGCCAGCAGCTTAGCGTCCCTTCCGGAGCAGTTCTTC
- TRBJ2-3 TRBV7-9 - CASSLVRGSEVADTQYF TGTGCCAGCAGCTTAGTAAGGGGGAGTGAGGTGGCAGATACGCAGTATTTT